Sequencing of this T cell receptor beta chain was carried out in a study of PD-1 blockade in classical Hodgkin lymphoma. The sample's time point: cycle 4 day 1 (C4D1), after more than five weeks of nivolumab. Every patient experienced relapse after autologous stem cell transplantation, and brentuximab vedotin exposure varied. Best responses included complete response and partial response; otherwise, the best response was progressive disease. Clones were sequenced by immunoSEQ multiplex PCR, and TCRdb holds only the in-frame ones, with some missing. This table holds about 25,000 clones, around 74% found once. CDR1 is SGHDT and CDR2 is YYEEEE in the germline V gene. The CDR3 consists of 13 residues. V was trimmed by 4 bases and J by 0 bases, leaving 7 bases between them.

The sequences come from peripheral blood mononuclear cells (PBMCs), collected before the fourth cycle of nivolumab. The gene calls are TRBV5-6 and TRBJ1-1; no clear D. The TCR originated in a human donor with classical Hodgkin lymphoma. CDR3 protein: CASSLQMNTEAFF. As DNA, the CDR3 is TGTGCCAGCAGCCTGCAGATGAACACTGAAGCTTTCTTT.